The subject of this entry is one T cell receptor (beta chain). The antigen is undetermined. This sample is part of a study of OX40 agonist ivuxolimab in advanced cancers. Study as a whole: Ivuxolimab, an antibody acting as an agonist of OX40 (CD134), was used to treat patients. General study results and limits: Doses of 0.1 to 3.0 mg/kg were accompanied by clonal expansion of CD4+ and CD8+ blood T cells by week 6.

Some clones are missing from TCRdb's copy, which holds only in-frame ones; the method was immunoSEQ multiplex PCR. Of roughly 70,000 clones detected, roughly 80% appear once; the ten largest clones hold approximately 5.2%. The CDR3 is made up of 16 amino acids. Deletions cut 4 bases from V and 0 bases from J, with 10 bases between. Germline assignment: CDR1 LGHNA and CDR2 YSLEER. This clonotype was sampled from an adult with an advanced solid tumor such as melanoma, head and neck, liver or kidney cancer. The sequenced sample was CD4+ or CD8+ T cells sorted from blood, obtained in a trial of the OX40 agonist ivuxolimab. The chain couples TRBV4-3 to TRBJ2-6; D remains unclear. CDR3 sequence reads: CASSPDGTSGANVLTF. DNA of the CDR3: TGCGCCAGCAGCCCGGACGGAACCTCTGGGGCCAACGTCCTGACTTTC.